The source of this TCR beta chain is a study of cytotoxic CD8 clonotypes in ibrutinib-treated CLL (dated by TCRdb to the early 2020s). Study-wide context: The cohort included roughly 15 treatment-naive and 11 to 12 relapsed/refractory patients; about 18 were IGHV unmutated. Partial responses were observed in about 25 patients and complete responses in 2; after a median follow-up of about 69 months, remission was maintained in roughly 15 patients and progression was observed in 12. Response samples were obtained after a median of 12 months of treatment, with a range of roughly 6 to 40 months. On average, each sample yielded 255,043 productive templates and 80,000 to 95,000 productive rearrangements. Of the 90 or so people in the trial, approximately 26 had longitudinal samples available. Cryopreserved peripheral blood mononuclear cells were obtained prior to treatment, at the time of response, and at either disease progression or sustained remission. Overall study outcomes, separate from this receptor: Baseline clonality was found to be higher than that of age-matched healthy donors and was strongly correlated with circulating CD8+ T-cell counts. Public clonotypes were rare and either shrank or stayed stable during treatment, and the rise in clonality at ibrutinib response reflected expansion of private clonotypes. Sampling times were not matched between patients in sustained remission and patients whose disease was progressing, and lymph node repertoires were not examined. At ibrutinib response clonality went up, during sustained remission it held steady, and at progression it dropped back toward baseline.

On a MiSeq, deep resolution sequencing aimed for a depth between 1 in 1 million and 1 in 200,000 T cells, with each clonotype covered approximately 10x on average. The immunoSEQ hsTCRB Kit was used to generate the TCR beta libraries. The original pipeline was this. ImmunoSEQ Data Assistant and ImmunoSEQ Analyzer were used for data analysis, and V, D and J genes were assigned according to IMGT definitions. Clonality, which ranges from 0 to 1, was calculated by subtracting the normalized Shannon entropy of productive rearrangement frequencies from one. Only overrepresented clonotypes making up at least 0.05% of each patient's repertoire were included in the public clonotype analysis. Approximately 13 age-matched healthy donor repertoires from immuneACCESS served as clonality controls. The immuneACCESS repertoire file appears here via TCRdb, limited to in-frame rearrangements. These files lack a portion of the clones; in checked studies, under half of the deficit traces to unresolved V genes, and the cause of the others is not known. V, J and clone size derive from that table, while D and trimming were established from the DNA sequence. This sample lists about 21,000 clones; approximately 74% were detected once. 20% to 30% of the sample is taken by the ten largest.

For TCR beta library preparation, about 2 micrograms of genomic DNA were extracted from the cryopreserved PBMCs. Longitudinal blood samples from CLL patients on ibrutinib monotherapy underwent high-throughput TCR beta sequencing. Patients were enrolled in a phase 2 open-label single-center ibrutinib monotherapy trial. With regard to this clone: Its antigen is not yet known. Base qualities are not recorded, but no much larger clone differs from it by a single base.

The germline V gene (reference sequence) provides CDR1 WNHNN and CDR2 SYGVQD. Reading from cysteine to phenylalanine, the CDR3 counts 13 amino acids. This entry keeps only the CDR3 DNA: 39 bases, framed from base 1. V lost 0 bases and J lost 9 bases; the stretch between them is 9 bases long. This receptor was identified in a human donor with chronic lymphocytic leukemia. The source material was PBMCs, sampled before ibrutinib treatment. The chain is assembled from TRBV10-1 and TRBJ2-1, with no confident D gene call. The nucleotide sequence reads as follows: TGCGCCAGCAGTGAGTCGCCGCTCAGTGAGCAGTTCTTC. The encoded protein is CASSESPLSEQFF.